This record concerns one T cell receptor beta chain sequence. This sample was included in a study of blood T cell repertoires in COVID-19. Study context: Sample material is recorded as cDNA or gDNA derived from T cells, B-cell-depleted T cells, or PBMCs.

After removal of 4 bases from V and 2 bases from J, the junction contained 4 bases not matched to a gene. CDR1 is SGHTA, CDR2 FQGTGA, per germline. The CDR3 totals 14 residues. In the study's own analysis: Scientists estimated how many nucleated cells there were by amplifying reference gene primers. TCRdb's copy holds only in-frame clones and misses some; the assay was immunoSEQ multiplex PCR. Clone size and the V and J calls come from that table; the DNA yielded D and trimming. This table holds tens of thousands of clones, roughly 80% found once. The source of this sequence is a human donor in a cohort sampled during active COVID-19. The chain employs TRBV7-3 and TRBJ1-2, with 7 positions matching TRBD1. Material for sequencing was peripheral blood. The CDR3 reads CASSSRTGNYGYTF. CDR3 DNA sequence: TGTGCCAGCAGCTCTCGGACAGGCAACTATGGCTACACCTTC. The full variable domain, with the rest looked up from reference TRBV7-3 and TRBJ1-2, is GAGVSQTPSNKVTEKGKYVELRCDPISGHTALYWYRQSLGQGPEFLIYFQGTGAADDSGLPNDRFFAVRPEGSVSTLKIQRTERGDSAVYLCASSSRTGNYGYTFGSGTRLTVV.